The entry below describes one T cell receptor (beta chain). The entry originates in a study of control samples from healthy donors and cancer patients. The assay was immunoSEQ multiplex PCR, and TCRdb's table has in-frame clones only and misses some. In all, the sample yields roughly 200,000 clones. Per the germline V gene, CDR1 is SGHRS and CDR2 is YFSETQ. This CDR3 has 14 residues. The germline V and J ends were trimmed by 0 bases and 6 bases, with 11 bases remaining between them. Sequenced: blood. The clonotype was recovered from a woman in her twenties or thirties in good health. The V gene is TRBV5-1, the J gene TRBJ2-3, with a tentative D call TRBD1 (6 bases). This CDR3 is CASSLEQGWDTQYF. The CDR3 nucleotides read TGCGCCAGCAGCTTGGAACAGGGCTGGGATACGCAGTATTTT.